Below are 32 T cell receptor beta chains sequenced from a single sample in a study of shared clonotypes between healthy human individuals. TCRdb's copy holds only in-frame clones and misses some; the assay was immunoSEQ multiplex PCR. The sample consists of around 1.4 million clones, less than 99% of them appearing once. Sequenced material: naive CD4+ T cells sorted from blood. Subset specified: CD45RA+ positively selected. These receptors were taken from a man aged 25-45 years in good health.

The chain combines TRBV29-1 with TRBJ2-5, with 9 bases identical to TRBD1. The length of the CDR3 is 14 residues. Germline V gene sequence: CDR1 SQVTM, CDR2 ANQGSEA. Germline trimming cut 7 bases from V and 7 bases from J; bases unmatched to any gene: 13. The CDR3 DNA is TGCAGCGCTACTGCTACAGGGGGCGGCGGGACCCAGTACTTC. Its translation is CSATATGGGGTQYF.

The CDR3 is CASSPAATDFYGYTF. CDR3 DNA: TGTGCCAGCAGCCCAGCCGCCACAGACTTCTATGGCTACACCTTC. The chain links TRBV7-6 to TRBJ1-2; D is ambiguous. Germline loops: CDR1 SGHVS, CDR2 FNYEAQ. The CDR3 length is 15 residues. Trimming removed 5 bases at V and 4 bases at J, with 17 bases between.

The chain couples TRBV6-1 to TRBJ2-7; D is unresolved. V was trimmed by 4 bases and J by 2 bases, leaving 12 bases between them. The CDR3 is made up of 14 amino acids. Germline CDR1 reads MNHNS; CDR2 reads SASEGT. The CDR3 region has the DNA TGTGCCAGCAGTGCAGTGGGCAGGACCTACGAGCAGTACTTC. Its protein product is CASSAVGRTYEQYF.

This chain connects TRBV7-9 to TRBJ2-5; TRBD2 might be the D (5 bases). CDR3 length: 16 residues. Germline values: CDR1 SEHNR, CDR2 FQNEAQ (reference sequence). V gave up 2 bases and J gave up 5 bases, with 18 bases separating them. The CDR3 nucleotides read TGTGCCAGCAGCTTATGGGGTAGCCTATCGGGGGAGACCCAGTACTTC. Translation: CASSLWGSLSGETQYF.

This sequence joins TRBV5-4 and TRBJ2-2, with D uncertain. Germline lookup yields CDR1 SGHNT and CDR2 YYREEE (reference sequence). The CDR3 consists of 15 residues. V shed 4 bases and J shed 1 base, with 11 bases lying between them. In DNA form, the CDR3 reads TGTGCCAGCAGCCAAGGAGTGGGGAACACCGGGGAGCTGTTTTTT. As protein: CASSQGVGNTGELFF.

The chain's CDR3 is CASSYQGDSYEQYF. CDR3 coding DNA: TGTGCCAGCAGCTATCAGGGTGATTCCTACGAGCAGTACTTC. The chain joins TRBV5-5 to TRBJ2-7; D may be TRBD1 (5 bases). This CDR3 is 14 amino acids long. In germline, CDR1 is SGHKS, CDR2 YYEKEE (reference sequence). The ends were cut back, 3 bases at V and 1 base at J, with 11 bases in the middle.

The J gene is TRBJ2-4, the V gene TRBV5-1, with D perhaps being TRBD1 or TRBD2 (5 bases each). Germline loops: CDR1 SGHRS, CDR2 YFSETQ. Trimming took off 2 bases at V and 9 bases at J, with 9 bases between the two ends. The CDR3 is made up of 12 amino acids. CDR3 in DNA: TGCGCCAGCAGCTTAGAGGGGCCCATTCAGTACTTC. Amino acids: CASSLEGPIQYF.

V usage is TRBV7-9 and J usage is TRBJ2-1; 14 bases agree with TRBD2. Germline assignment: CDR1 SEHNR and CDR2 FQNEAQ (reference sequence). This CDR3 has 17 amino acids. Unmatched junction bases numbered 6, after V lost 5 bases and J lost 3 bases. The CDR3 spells CASSPRGTSGSYNEQFF. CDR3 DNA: TGTGCCAGCAGCCCCAGGGGGACTAGCGGGAGCTACAATGAGCAGTTCTTC.

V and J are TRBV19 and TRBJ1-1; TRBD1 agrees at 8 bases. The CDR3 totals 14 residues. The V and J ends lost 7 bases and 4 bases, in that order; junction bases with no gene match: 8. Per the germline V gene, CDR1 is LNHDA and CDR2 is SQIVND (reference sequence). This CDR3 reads CASTRQGLGTEAFF. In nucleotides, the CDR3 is TGTGCCAGTACCCGACAGGGGTTGGGCACTGAAGCTTTCTTT.

CDR3 in amino acids: CASTKTPNTEAFF. CDR3 in DNA: TGTGCCAGCACCAAGACACCCAACACTGAAGCTTTCTTT. The V call is TRBV6-1, the J call TRBJ1-1; no clear D gene. Germline V CDR1 and CDR2: MNHNS, SASEGT. The CDR3 has 13 residues. V was clipped by 7 bases and J by 2 bases, with 11 bases between them.

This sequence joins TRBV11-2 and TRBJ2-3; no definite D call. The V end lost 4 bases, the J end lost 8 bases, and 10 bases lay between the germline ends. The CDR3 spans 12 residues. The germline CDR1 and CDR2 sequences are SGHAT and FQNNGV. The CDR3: CASSSGAGTQYF. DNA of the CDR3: TGTGCCAGCAGCTCAGGAGCCGGTACGCAGTATTTT.

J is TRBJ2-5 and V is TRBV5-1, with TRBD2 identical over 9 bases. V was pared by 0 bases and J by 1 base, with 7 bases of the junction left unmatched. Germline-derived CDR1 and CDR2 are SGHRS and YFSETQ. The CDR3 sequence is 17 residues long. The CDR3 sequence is CASSLGIAGDRQETQYF. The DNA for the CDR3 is TGCGCCAGCAGCTTGGGAATAGCGGGAGACCGCCAAGAGACCCAGTACTTC.

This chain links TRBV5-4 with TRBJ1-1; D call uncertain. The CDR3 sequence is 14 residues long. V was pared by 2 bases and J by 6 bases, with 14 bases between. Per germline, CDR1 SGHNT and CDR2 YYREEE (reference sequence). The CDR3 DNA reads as TGTGCCAGCAGCTTCCCGACAAATCTGGCTGAAGCTTTCTTT. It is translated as CASSFPTNLAEAFF.

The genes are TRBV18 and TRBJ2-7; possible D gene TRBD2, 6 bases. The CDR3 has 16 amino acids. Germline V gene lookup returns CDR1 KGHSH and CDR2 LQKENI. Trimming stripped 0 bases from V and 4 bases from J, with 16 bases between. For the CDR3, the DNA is TGTGCCAGCTCACCACCGACCGGGGGAGCCGTTTACGAGCAGTACTTC. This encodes CASSPPTGGAVYEQYF.

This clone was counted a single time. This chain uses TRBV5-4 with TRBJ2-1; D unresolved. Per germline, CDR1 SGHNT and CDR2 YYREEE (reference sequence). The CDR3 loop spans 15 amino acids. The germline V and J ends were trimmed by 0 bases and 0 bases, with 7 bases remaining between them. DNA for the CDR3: TGTGCCAGCAGCTTGGGACCGAGCTCCTACAATGAGCAGTTCTTC. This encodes CASSLGPSSYNEQFF.

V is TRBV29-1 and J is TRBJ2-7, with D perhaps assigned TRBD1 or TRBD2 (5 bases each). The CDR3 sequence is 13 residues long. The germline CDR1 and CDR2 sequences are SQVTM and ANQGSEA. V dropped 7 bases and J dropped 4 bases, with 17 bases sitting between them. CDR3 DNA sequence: TGCAGCGGGGGGACCGGAATCGGGTACGAGCAGTACTTC. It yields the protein CSGGTGIGYEQYF.

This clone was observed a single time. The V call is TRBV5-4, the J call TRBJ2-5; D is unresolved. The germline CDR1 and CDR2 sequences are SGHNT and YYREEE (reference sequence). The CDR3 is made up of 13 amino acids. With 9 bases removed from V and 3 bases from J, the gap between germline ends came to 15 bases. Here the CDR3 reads CATSGKAEETQYF. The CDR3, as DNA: TGTGCCACCTCCGGCAAGGCAGAAGAGACCCAGTACTTC.

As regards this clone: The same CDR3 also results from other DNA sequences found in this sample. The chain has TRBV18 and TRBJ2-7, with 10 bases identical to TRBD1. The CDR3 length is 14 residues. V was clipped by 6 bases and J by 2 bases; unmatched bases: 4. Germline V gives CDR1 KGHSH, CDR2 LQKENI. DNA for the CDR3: TGTGCCAGCTCTCCCGGGACAGGGGCCTACGAGCAGTACTTC. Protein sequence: CASSPGTGAYEQYF.

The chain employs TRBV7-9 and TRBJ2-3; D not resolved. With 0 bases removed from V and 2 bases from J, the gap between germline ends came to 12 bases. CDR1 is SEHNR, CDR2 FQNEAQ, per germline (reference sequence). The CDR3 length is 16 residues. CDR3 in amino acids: CASSLALLPITDTQYF. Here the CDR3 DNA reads TGTGCCAGCAGCTTAGCCCTACTTCCAATCACAGATACGCAGTATTTT.

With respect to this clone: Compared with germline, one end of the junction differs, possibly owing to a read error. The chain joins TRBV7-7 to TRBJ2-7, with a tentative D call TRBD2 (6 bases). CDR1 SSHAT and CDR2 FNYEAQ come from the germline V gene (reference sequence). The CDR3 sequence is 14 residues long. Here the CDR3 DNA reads TGTGCTAGCAGCTTACAGGCGGGGTCCCACGAGCAGTACTTC. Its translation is CASSLQAGSHEQYF. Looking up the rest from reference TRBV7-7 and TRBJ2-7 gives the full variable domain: GAGVSQSPRYKVTKRGQDVTLRCDPISSHATLYWYQQALGQGPEFLTYFNYEAQPDKSGLPSDRFSAERPEGSISTLTIQRTEQRDSAMYRCASSLQAGSHEQYFGPGTRLTVT.

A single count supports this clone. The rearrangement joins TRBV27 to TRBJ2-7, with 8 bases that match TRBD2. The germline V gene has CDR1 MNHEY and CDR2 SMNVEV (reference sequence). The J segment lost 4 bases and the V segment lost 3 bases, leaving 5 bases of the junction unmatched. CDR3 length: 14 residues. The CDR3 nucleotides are TGTGCCAGCAGTTTTTCGGGGGGGACTTACGAGCAGTACTTC. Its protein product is CASSFSGGTYEQYF.

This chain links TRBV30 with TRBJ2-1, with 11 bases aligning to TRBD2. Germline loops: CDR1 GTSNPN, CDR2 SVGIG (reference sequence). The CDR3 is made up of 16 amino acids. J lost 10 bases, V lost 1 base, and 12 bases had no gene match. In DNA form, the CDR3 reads TGTGCCTGGAGTGCTTTAGCGGGAGGGCCTTTCGGGGAGCAGTTCTTC. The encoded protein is CAWSALAGGPFGEQFF. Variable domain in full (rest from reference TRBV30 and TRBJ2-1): SQTIHQWPATLVQPVGSPLSLECTVEGTSNPNLYWYRQAAGRGLQLLFYSVGIGQISSEVPQNLSASRPQDRQFILSSKKLLLSDSGFYLCAWSALAGGPFGEQFFGPGTRLTVL.

The CDR3 DNA sequence: TGTGCCAGCAGTTCGGGATTTCAGACCGAGCAGTACTTC. Its protein product is CASSSGFQTEQYF. This chain joins TRBV6-5 and TRBJ2-7, with D possibly being TRBD2 (5 bases). CDR3 length: 13 amino acids. Germline V CDR1 and CDR2: MNHEY, SVGAGI. V lost 4 bases and J lost 6, with 13 bases in between.

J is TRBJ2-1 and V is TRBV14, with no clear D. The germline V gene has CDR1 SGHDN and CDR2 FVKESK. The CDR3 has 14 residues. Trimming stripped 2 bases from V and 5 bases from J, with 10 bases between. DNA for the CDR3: TGTGCCAGCAGCCAATTCGCAGTGAACAATGAGCAGTTCTTC. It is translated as CASSQFAVNNEQFF.

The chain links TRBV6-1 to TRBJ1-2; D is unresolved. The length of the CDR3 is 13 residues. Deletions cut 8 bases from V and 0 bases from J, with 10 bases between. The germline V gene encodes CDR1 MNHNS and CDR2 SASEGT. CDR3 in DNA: TGTGCCAGCTCAGAGCCGCCTAACTATGGCTACACCTTC. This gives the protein CASSEPPNYGYTF.

The CDR3 DNA follows: TGCGCCAGCAGCCCAGGGCACTCCTACGAGCAGTACTTC. It specifies CASSPGHSYEQYF. The chain couples TRBV10-1 to TRBJ2-7; possible D gene TRBD1, 5 bases. Trimming removed 6 bases at V and 0 bases at J, with 9 bases between. The germline gives CDR1 WNHNN, CDR2 SYGVQD (reference sequence). The CDR3 has 13 amino acids.

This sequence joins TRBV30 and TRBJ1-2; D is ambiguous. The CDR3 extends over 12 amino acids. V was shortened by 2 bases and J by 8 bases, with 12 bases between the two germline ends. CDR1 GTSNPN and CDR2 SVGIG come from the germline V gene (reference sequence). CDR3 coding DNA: TGTGCCTGGAGTCCCTCAGCGGGCGGCTACACCTTC. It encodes CAWSPSAGGYTF.

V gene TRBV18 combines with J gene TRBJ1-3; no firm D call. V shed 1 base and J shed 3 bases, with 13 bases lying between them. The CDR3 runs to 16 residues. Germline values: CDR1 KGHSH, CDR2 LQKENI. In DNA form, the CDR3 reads TGTGCCAGCTCACCACGTCCGGGGAATGTTGGAAACACCATATATTTT. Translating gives CASSPRPGNVGNTIYF.

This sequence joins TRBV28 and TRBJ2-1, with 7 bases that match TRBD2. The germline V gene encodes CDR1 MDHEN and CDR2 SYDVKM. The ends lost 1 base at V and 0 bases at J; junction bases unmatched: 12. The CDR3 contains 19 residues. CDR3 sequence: CASSLYRRDRGSSYNEQFF. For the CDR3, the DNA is TGTGCCAGCAGTTTATACCGGCGGGACCGCGGGAGCTCCTACAATGAGCAGTTCTTC.

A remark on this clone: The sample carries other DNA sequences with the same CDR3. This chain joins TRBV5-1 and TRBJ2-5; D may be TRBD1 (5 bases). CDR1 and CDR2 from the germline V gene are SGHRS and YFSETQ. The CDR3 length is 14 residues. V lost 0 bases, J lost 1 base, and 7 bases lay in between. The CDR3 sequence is CASSLGQIQETQYF. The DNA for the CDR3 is TGCGCCAGCAGCTTGGGACAGATCCAAGAGACCCAGTACTTC.

The CDR3 DNA is TGTGCCAGCAGCCTTATACAGGGAAGCACTGAAGCTTTCTTT. This gives the protein CASSLIQGSTEAFF. V gene TRBV7-2 combines with J gene TRBJ1-1; D perhaps matches TRBD1 (6 bases). The germline V gene has CDR1 SGHTA and CDR2 FQGNSA. V shed 5 bases and J shed 4 bases, with 14 bases lying between them. The CDR3 loop spans 14 amino acids.

The CDR3 spells CASSKDTDVGNRISSYEQYF. The CDR3 nucleotides are TGTGCCAGCAGCAAAGACACCGACGTGGGAAACAGGATAAGCTCCTACGAGCAGTACTTC. The chain combines TRBV21-1 with TRBJ2-7; the table's D call of TRBD1 was not tested on the DNA. TRBV21-1 is assigned pseudogene status. The CDR3 has 20 residues.